The 17 T cell receptor beta chains in this list originate from one sample, sequenced in a study of blood T cell repertoires in COVID-19. TCRdb's table, derived via immunoSEQ multiplex PCR, lists solely in-frame clones and lacks some. The sample includes 300,000 to 400,000 clones, 85% to 90% of them seen just once. The material sequenced was peripheral blood. These receptors came from a woman in her forties or fifties with COVID-19, enrolled during active disease.

This clone has a single count. This chain joins TRBV29-1 and TRBJ2-7; 8 nucleotides match TRBD1. CDR3 size: 14 residues. Germline values: CDR1 SQVTM, CDR2 ANQGSEA. V was clipped by 5 bases and J by 3 bases; unmatched bases: 9. CDR3 sequence (DNA): TGCAGCGTTTTAATCGACAGGGGCTACTACGAGCAGTACTTC. It specifies CSVLIDRGYYEQYF.

The chain has TRBV3-1 (or the pseudogene TRBV3-2) and TRBJ1-1; D remains ambiguous. Germline CDR1 LGHDT, CDR2 YNNKEL (reference sequence). This CDR3 is 15 amino acids long. V gave up 4 bases and J gave up 4 bases, with 16 bases separating them. DNA for the CDR3: TGTGCCAGCAGCCTACCTAGGGAGGGTGTCACTGAAGCTTTCTTT. This gives the protein CASSLPREGVTEAFF.

V is TRBV5-1 and J is TRBJ1-1, with D unresolved. CDR3 size: 14 residues. The V and J ends lost 2 bases and 1 base respectively, with 9 bases between them. CDR1 is SGHRS and CDR2 is YFSETQ in the germline V gene. In DNA form, the CDR3 reads TGCGCCAGCAGCTTACAGACGACGAACACTGAAGCTTTCTTT. This codes for CASSLQTTNTEAFF.

The chain employs TRBV5-6 and TRBJ2-7; TRBD2 matches at 7 bases. V gave up 4 bases and J gave up 5 bases; unmatched junction bases: 15. CDR1 is SGHDT and CDR2 is YYEEEE in the germline V gene. This CDR3 is 16 amino acids long. This chain's CDR3 is CASSTRWGGIGNEQYF. The CDR3, as DNA: TGTGCCAGCAGCACCCGATGGGGGGGTATTGGAAACGAGCAGTACTTC.

This chain uses TRBV7-3 with TRBJ2-4, with D possibly being TRBD2 (5 bases). V was cut by 2 bases and J by 8 bases, with 10 bases left in between. The V gene's germline CDR1 is SGHTA and CDR2 FQGTGA. This CDR3 spans 13 amino acids. DNA of the CDR3: TGTGCCAGCAGCTTAGGACTCGGGGACATTCAGTACTTC. It specifies CASSLGLGDIQYF.

The gene calls are TRBV5-6 and TRBJ1-6; no definite D call. Looked up from germline, CDR1 is SGHDT and CDR2 is YYEEEE. The CDR3 runs 13 residues. Trimming shortened V by 4 bases and J by 9 bases, and 11 bases separated the two germline ends. The CDR3 sequence is CASSGQKISPLHF. The CDR3 region has the DNA TGTGCCAGCAGCGGGCAGAAAATTTCACCCCTCCACTTT.

The chain has TRBV5-1 and TRBJ2-7, with 8 bases matching TRBD1. V was pared by 0 bases and J by 4 bases, with 6 bases of the junction left unmatched. The CDR3 has 15 amino acids. Germline V gene data show CDR1 as SGHRS and CDR2 as YFSETQ. The CDR3 DNA sequence: TGCGCCAGCAGCTTGGTTTGGACAGGGCAGTACGAGCAGTACTTC. Translating it yields CASSLVWTGQYEQYF. Variable domain in full (rest from reference TRBV5-1 and TRBJ2-7): KAGVTQTPRYLIKTRGQQVTLSCSPISGHRSVSWYQQTPGQGLQFLFEYFSETQRNKGNFPGRFSGRQFSNSRSEMNVSTLELGDSALYLCASSLVWTGQYEQYFGPGTRLTVT.

The chain joins TRBV18 to TRBJ2-2, with 8 nucleotides matching TRBD1. With 3 bases clipped from V and 5 bases from J, the junction kept 5 bases outside the gene matches. Germline lookup yields CDR1 KGHSH and CDR2 LQKENI. The CDR3 has 15 amino acids. The CDR3 reads CASSPGQVGTGELFF. Written as DNA, the CDR3 is TGTGCCAGCTCACCGGGACAGGTGGGGACCGGGGAGCTGTTTTTT.

V gene TRBV19 combines with J gene TRBJ2-7; 11 bases map to TRBD1. Germline CDR1 is LNHDA and CDR2 is SQIVND (reference sequence). With V trimmed by 6 bases and J by 3 bases, 7 bases remained unmatched. The CDR3 has 15 amino acids. CDR3 amino acids: CASRDGTGGVYEQYF. The CDR3, as DNA: TGTGCCAGTAGAGACGGGACAGGGGGAGTCTACGAGCAGTACTTC. Based on the CDR3 plus reference TRBV19 and TRBJ2-7, the full variable domain is DGGITQSPKYLFRKEGQNVTLSCEQNLNHDAMYWYRQDPGQGLRLIYYSQIVNDFQKGDIAEGYSVSREKKESFPLTVTSAQKNPTAFYLCASRDGTGGVYEQYFGPGTRLTVT.

The chain is built from TRBV19 and TRBJ2-7, with TRBD1 matching over 9 bases. CDR1 is LNHDA and CDR2 is SQIVND in the germline V gene (reference sequence). J lost 6 bases, V lost 10 bases, and 10 bases had no gene match. This CDR3 spans 13 amino acids. CDR3 region: CATGPTGGLEQYF. The CDR3, as DNA: TGTGCCACCGGCCCGACAGGGGGGCTCGAGCAGTACTTC. The full variable domain, in which reference TRBV19 and TRBJ2-7 provide the parts outside the CDR3, is DGGITQSPKYLFRKEGQNVTLSCEQNLNHDAMYWYRQDPGQGLRLIYYSQIVNDFQKGDIAEGYSVSREKKESFPLTVTSAQKNPTAFYLCATGPTGGLEQYFGPGTRLTVT.

This chain connects TRBV27 to TRBJ2-7, with 7 bases identical to TRBD1. J gave up 2 bases and V 3 bases, and 7 bases lay outside the gene matches. The germline V gene has CDR1 MNHEY and CDR2 SMNVEV (reference sequence). This CDR3 contains 15 residues. CDR3 sequence: CASSFTSGTAYEQYF. The CDR3 DNA follows: TGTGCCAGCAGTTTCACTTCCGGGACAGCCTACGAGCAGTACTTC.

CDR3 sequence (DNA): TGTGCCAGCAGTTTCCACGGGGGGGAGCAGTACTTC. This translates into CASSFHGGEQYF. The chain recombines TRBV5-5 with TRBJ2-7, with 7 bases lining up with TRBD2. The CDR3 length is 12 residues. Per germline, CDR1 SGHKS and CDR2 YYEKEE (reference sequence). J gave up 7 bases and V 5 bases, and 6 bases lay outside the gene matches.

The chain recombines TRBV19 with TRBJ1-3, with TRBD1 identical over 8 bases. CDR3 size: 15 residues. V lost 3 bases, J lost 1 base, and 2 bases stayed unmatched. CDR1 is LNHDA and CDR2 is SQIVND in the germline V gene (reference sequence). The CDR3 loop is CASSMDRVSGNTIYF. For the CDR3, the DNA is TGTGCCAGTAGTATGGACAGGGTATCTGGAAACACCATATATTTT.

The gene calls are TRBV4-2 and TRBJ1-2; D gene ambiguous. The germline V gene encodes CDR1 LGHNA and CDR2 YNFKEQ. The V end lost 1 base, the J end lost 2 bases, and 5 bases lay between the germline ends. The CDR3 length is 13 residues. Written as DNA, the CDR3 is TGTGCCAGCAGCCAAGGTAAAAACTATGGCTACACCTTC. Residues: CASSQGKNYGYTF.

The chain has TRBV7-9 and TRBJ1-3, with D perhaps matching TRBD1 (6 bases). Germline V gives CDR1 SEHNR, CDR2 FQNEAQ (reference sequence). Trimming stripped 5 bases from V and 1 base from J, with 9 bases between. This CDR3 has 14 residues. Here the CDR3 DNA reads TGTGCCAGCAGCATTGACAGGTCTGGAAACACCATATATTTT. It codes for CASSIDRSGNTIYF.

Concerning this clone: Other DNA sequences in the sample encode the same CDR3. The V gene is TRBV7-2, the J gene TRBJ1-1; the D is unclear. The CDR3 is 14 amino acids. The ends were cut back, 1 base at V and 1 base at J, with 7 bases in the middle. Germline V lookup: CDR1 SGHTA, CDR2 FQGNSA. CDR3 in DNA: TGTGCCAGCAGCTTAGTAGGCGGGAACACTGAAGCTTTCTTT. This gives the protein CASSLVGGNTEAFF.

The rearrangement joins TRBV19 to TRBJ1-2; D is uncertain. This CDR3 contains 14 residues. The germline V gene encodes CDR1 LNHDA and CDR2 SQIVND (reference sequence). The germline V and J ends were trimmed by 2 bases and 7 bases, with 14 bases remaining between them. CDR3 nucleotides: TGTGCCAGTAGTATACGGCACGGGGATACTGGCTACACCTTC. It yields the protein CASSIRHGDTGYTF.